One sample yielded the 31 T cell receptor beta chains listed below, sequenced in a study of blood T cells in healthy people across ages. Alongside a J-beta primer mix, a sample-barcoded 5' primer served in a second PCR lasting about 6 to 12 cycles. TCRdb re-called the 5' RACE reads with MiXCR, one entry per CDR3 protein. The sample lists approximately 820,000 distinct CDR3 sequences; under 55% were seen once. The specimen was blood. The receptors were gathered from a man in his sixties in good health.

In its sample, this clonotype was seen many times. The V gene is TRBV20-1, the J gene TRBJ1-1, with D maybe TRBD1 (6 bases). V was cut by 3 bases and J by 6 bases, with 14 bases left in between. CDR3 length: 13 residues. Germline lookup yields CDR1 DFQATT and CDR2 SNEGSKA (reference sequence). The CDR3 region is CSARDSLVPEAFF. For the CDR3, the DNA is TGCAGTGCTAGGGACAGTCTGGTCCCTGAAGCTTTCTTT.

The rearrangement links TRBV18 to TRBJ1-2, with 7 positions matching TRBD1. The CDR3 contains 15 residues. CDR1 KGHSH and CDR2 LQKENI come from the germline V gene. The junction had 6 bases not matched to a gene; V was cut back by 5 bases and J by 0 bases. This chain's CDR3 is CASSVGTAANYGYTF. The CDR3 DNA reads TGTGCCAGCTCAGTAGGGACAGCAGCTAACTATGGCTACACCTTC.

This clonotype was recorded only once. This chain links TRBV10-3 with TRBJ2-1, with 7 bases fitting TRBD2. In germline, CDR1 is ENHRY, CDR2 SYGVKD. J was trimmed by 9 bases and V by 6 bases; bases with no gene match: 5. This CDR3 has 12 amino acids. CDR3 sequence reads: CAISGLVGEQFF. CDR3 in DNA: TGTGCCATCAGCGGACTAGTCGGTGAGCAGTTCTTC.

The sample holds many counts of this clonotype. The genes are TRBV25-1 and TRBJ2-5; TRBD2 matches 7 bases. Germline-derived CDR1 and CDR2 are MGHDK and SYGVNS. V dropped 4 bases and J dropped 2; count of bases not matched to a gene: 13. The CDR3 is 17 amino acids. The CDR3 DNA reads TGTGCCAGCAGTGGGGCTCCAATAGCGGGCGTTCAAGAGACCCAGTACTTC. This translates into CASSGAPIAGVQETQYF.

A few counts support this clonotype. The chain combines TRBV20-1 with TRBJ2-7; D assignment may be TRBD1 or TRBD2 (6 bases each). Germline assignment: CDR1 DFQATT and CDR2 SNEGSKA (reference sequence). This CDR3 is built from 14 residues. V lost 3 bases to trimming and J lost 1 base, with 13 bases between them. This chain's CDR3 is CSASLQGGSYEQYF. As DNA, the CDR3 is TGCAGTGCTAGTCTACAGGGAGGTTCCTACGAGCAGTACTTC.

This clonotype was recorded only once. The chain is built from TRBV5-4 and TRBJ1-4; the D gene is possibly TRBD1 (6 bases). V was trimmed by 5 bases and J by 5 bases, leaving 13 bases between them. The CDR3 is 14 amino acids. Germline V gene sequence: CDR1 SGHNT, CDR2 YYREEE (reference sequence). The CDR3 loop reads CASSSGTRNEKLFF. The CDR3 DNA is TGTGCCAGCAGTTCCGGGACACGGAATGAAAAACTGTTTTTT.

Here the CDR3 reads CSATLAGGDEHYF. Here the CDR3 DNA reads TGCAGCGCAACATTGGCAGGGGGCGACGAGCACTACTTC. The chain recombines TRBV20-1 with TRBJ2-5; 8 bases are a match to TRBD1. Germline V gene data show CDR1 as DFQATT and CDR2 as SNEGSKA (reference sequence). The CDR3 runs to 13 residues.

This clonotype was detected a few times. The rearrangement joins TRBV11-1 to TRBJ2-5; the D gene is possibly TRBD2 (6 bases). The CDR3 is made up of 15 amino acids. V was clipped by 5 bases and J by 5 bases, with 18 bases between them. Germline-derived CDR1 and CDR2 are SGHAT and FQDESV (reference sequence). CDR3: CASSHDDGGGETQYF. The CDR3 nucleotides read TGTGCCAGCAGCCACGACGACGGTGGGGGGGAGACCCAGTACTTC.

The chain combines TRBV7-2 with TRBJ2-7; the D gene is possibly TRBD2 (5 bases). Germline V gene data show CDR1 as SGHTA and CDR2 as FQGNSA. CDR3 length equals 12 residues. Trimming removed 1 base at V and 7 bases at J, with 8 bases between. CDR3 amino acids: CASSLDLAEQYF. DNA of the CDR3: TGTGCCAGCAGCTTAGACCTAGCTGAGCAGTACTTC.

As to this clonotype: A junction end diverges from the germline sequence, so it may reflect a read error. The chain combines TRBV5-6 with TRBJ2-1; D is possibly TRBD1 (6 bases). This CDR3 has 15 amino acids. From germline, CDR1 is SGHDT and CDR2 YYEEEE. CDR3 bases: TGTGCCAACAGCTATCTGAGGACAGCCTACAATGAGCAGTTCTTC. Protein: CANSYLRTAYNEQFF.

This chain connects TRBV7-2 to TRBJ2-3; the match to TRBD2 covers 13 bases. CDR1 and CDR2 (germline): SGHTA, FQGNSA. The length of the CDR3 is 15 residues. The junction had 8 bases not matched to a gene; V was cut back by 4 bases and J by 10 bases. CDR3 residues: CASSSRTSGGLAQYF. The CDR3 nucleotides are TGTGCCAGCAGCTCCCGGACTAGCGGGGGACTAGCGCAGTATTTT.

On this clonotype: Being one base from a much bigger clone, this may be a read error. The DNA of the CDR3 is TGCAGTGCCCTTTGCGGGAGGGAGTACGAGCAGTACTTC. This sequence encodes CSALCGREYEQYF. This chain connects TRBV20-1 to TRBJ2-7; 9 bases line up with TRBD2. J lost 4 bases, V lost 6 bases, and 7 bases had no gene match. The germline V gene has CDR1 DFQATT and CDR2 SNEGSKA (reference sequence). The CDR3 spans 13 residues.

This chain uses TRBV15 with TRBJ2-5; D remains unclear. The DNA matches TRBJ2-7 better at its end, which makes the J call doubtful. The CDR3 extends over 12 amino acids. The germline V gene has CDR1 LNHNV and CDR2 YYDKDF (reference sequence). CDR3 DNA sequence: TGTGCCACCAGCAGACACAAGTACGAGCAGTACTTC. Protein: CATSRHKYEQYF.

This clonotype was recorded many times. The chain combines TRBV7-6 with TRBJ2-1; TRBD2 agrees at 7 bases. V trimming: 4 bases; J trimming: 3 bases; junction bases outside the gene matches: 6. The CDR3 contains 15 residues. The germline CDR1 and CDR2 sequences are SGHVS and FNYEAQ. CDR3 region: CASSSSGTIYNEQFF. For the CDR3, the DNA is TGTGCCAGCAGCTCCTCCGGGACTATCTACAATGAGCAGTTCTTC.

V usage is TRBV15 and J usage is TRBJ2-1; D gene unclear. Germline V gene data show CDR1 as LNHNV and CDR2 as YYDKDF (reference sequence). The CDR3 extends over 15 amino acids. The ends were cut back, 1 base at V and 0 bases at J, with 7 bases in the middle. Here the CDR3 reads CATSRVGFSYNEQFF. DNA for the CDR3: TGTGCCACCAGCAGAGTTGGGTTCTCCTACAATGAGCAGTTCTTC. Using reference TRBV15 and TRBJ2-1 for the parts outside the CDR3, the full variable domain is DAMVIQNPRYQVTQFGKPVTLSCSQTLNHNVMYWYQQKSSQAPKLLFHYYDKDFNNEADTPDNFQSRRPNTSFCFLDIRSPGLGDTAMYLCATSRVGFSYNEQFFGPGTRLTVL.

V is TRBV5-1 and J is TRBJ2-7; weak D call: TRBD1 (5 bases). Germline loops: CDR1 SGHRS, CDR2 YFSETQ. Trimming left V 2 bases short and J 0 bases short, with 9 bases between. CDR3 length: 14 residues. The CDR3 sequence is CASSLKTASYEQYF. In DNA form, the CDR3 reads TGCGCCAGCAGCTTAAAGACAGCCTCCTACGAGCAGTACTTC.

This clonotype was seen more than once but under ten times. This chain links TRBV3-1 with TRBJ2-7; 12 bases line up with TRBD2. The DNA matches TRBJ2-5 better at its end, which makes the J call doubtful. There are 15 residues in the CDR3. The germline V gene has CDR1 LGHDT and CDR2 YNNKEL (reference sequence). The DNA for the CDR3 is TGTGCCAGCAGCCACACAGGGACTAGCGGGGAGACCCAGTACTTC. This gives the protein CASSHTGTSGETQYF.

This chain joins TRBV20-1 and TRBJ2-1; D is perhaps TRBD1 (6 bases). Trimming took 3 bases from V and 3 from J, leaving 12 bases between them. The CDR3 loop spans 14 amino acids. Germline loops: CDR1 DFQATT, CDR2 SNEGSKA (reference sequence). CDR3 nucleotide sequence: TGCAGTGCTAGCCCAGGGGTCTTCTACAATGAGCAGTTCTTC. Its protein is CSASPGVFYNEQFF.

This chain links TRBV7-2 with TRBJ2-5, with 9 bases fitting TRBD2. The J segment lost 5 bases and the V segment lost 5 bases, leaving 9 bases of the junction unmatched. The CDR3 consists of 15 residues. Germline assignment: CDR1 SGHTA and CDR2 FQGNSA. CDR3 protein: CASSLGGGAWETQYF. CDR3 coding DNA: TGTGCCAGCAGCCTTGGCGGGGGGGCGTGGGAGACCCAGTACTTC.

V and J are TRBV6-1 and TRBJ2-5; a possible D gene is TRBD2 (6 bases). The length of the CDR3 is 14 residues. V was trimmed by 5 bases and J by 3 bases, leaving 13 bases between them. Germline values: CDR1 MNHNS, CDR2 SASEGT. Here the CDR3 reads CASSTRGIEETQYF. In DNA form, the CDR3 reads TGTGCCAGCAGTACTCGGGGGATTGAAGAGACCCAGTACTTC.

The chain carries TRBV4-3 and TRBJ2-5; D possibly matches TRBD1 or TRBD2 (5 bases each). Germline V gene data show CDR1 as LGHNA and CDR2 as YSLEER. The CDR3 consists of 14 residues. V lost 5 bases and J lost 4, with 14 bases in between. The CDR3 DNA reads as TGCGCCAGCAGCTCGGGACGCGGCCTAGAGACCCAGTACTTC. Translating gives CASSSGRGLETQYF.

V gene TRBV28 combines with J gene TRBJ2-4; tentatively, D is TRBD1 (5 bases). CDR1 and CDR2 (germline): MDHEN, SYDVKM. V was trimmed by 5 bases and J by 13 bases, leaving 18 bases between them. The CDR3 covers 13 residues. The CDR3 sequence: CASSNPDSYGQYF. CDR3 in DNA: TGTGCCAGCAGTAACCCTGACAGCTACGGGCAGTACTTC. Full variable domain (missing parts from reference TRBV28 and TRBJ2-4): DVKVTQSSRYLVKRTGEKVFLECVQDMDHENMFWYRQDPGLGLRLIYFSYDVKMKEKGDIPEGYSVSREKKERFSLILESASTNQTSMYLCASSNPDSYGQYFGAGTRLSVL.

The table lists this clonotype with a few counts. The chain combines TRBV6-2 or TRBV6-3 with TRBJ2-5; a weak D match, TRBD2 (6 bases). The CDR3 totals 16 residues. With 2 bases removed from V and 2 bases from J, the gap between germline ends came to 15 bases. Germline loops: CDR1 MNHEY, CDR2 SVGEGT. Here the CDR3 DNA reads TGTGCCAGCAGTTACGGACCGCAGGGAGGTCAAGAGACCCAGTACTTC. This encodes CASSYGPQGGQETQYF.

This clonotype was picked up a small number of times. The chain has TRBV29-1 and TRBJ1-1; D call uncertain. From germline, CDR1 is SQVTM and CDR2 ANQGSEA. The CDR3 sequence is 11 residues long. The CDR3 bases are TGCACCGCATCTGGGGACACTGAAGCTTTCTTT. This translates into CTASGDTEAFF.

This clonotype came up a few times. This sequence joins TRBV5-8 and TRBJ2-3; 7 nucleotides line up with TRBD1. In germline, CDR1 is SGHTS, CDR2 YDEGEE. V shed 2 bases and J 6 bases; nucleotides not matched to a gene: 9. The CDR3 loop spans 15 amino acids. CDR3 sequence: CASSLQGSQSDTQYF. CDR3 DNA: TGTGCCAGCAGCTTACAGGGGTCGCAATCCGATACGCAGTATTTT.

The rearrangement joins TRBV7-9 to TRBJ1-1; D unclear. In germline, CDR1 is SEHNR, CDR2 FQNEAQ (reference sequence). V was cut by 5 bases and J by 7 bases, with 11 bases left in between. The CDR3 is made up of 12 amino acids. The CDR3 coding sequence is TGTGCCAGCAGCATCCGTGAGCGTGAAGCTTTCTTT. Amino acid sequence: CASSIREREAFF.

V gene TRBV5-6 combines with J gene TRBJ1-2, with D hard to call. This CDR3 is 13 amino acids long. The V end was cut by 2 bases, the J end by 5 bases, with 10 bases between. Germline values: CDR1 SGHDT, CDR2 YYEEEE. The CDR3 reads CASSLGRKYGYTF. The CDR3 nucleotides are TGTGCCAGCAGCTTAGGCCGCAAATATGGCTACACCTTC.

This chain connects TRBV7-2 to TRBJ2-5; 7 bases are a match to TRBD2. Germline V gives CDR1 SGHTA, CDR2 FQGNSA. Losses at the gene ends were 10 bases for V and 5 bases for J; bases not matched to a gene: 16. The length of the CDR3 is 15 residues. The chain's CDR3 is CATKGQRGAQETQYF. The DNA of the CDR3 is TGTGCCACCAAAGGCCAGCGGGGAGCTCAGGAGACCCAGTACTTC.

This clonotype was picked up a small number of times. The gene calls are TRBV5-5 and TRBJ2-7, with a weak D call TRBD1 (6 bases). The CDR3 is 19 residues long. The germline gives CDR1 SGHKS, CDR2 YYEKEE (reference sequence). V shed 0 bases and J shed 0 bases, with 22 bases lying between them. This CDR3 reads CASSLVVFYGDTSSYEQYF. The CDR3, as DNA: TGTGCCAGCAGCTTGGTAGTTTTTTACGGGGACACGAGCTCCTACGAGCAGTACTTC.

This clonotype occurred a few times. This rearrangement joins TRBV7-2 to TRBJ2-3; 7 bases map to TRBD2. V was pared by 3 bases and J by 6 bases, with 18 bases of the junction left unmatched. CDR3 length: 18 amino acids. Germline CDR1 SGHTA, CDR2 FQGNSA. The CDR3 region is CASSLGPLNPGGRDTQYF. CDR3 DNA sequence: TGTGCCAGCAGCTTGGGCCCCCTGAACCCGGGGGGTAGGGATACGCAGTATTTT.

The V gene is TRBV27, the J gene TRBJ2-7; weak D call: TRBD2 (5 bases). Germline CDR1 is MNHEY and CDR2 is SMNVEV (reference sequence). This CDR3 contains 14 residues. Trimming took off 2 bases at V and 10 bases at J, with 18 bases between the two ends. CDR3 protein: CASSLRVGLRAQYF. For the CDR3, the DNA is TGTGCCAGCAGTTTAAGGGTAGGGCTGAGGGCCCAGTACTTC.